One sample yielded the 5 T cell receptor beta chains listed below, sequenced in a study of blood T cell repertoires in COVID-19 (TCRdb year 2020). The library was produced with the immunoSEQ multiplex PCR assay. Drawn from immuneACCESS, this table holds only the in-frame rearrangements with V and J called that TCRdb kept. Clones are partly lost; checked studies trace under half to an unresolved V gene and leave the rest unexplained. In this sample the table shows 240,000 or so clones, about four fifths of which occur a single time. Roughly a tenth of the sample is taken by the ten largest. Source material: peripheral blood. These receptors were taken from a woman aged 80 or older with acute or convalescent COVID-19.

In DNA, the CDR3 is TGTGCCAGCAGTTTATCGAGCAGGGCGGGCAATCAGCCCCAGCATTTT. Translating it yields CASSLSSRAGNQPQHF. The V and J genes are TRBV27 and TRBJ1-5; the D gene is possibly TRBD1 (5 bases). Germline lookup yields CDR1 MNHEY and CDR2 SMNVEV (reference sequence). V was shortened by 0 bases and J by 2 bases, with 11 bases between the two germline ends. This CDR3 region has 16 residues.

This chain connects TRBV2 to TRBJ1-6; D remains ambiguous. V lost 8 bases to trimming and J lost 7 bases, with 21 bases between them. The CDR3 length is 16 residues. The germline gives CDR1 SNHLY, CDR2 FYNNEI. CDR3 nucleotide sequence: TGTGCCAGCTCCCCCGGGATCGGGCGGAGAAATTCACCCCTCCACTTT. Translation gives CASSPGIGRRNSPLHF.

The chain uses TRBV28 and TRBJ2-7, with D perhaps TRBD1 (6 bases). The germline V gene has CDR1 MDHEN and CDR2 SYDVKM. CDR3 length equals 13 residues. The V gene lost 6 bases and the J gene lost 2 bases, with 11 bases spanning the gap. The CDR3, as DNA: TGTGCCAGCAGCCGACAGGCGCCCTACGAGCAGTACTTC. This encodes CASSRQAPYEQYF.

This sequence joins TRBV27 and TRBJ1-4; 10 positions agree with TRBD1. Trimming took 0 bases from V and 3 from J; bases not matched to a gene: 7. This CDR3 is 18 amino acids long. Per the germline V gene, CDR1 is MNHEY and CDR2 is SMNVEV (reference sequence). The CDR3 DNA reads TGTGCCAGCAGTTTATCCCCAGGACAGGGGGGTTCTAATGAAAAACTGTTTTTT. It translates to CASSLSPGQGGSNEKLFF.

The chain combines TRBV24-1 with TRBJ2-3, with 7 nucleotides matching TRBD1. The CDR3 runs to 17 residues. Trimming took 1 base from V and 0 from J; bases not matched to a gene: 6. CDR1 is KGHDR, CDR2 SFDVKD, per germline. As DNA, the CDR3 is TGTGCCACCAGTGATTTAGGCAGGGGGACAAGCACAGATACGCAGTATTTT. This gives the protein CATSDLGRGTSTDTQYF.